One sample yielded the 7 T cell receptor beta chains listed below, sequenced in a study of blood T cell repertoires in COVID-19. Clones were sequenced by immunoSEQ multiplex PCR, and TCRdb holds only the in-frame ones, with some missing. The sample lists fewer than 450,000 clones; 87% were seen once. The specimen was PBMCs or T cells enriched from blood (not recorded which). All receptors derive from a woman under 40 who had recovered from COVID-19.

V and J are TRBV9 and TRBJ2-3; 9 bases are a match to TRBD2. Germline CDR1 and CDR2: SGDLS and YYNGEE. The CDR3 contains 16 residues. V dropped 0 bases and J dropped 3; count of bases not matched to a gene: 5. In nucleotides, the CDR3 is TGTGCCAGCAGCGTAGAGGCGGGGGGGCGAACAGATACGCAGTATTTT. Amino acids: CASSVEAGGRTDTQYF.

The chain uses TRBV19 and TRBJ1-3; 7 positions agree with TRBD1. The CDR3 covers 16 residues. The germline CDR1 and CDR2 sequences are LNHDA and SQIVND (reference sequence). V gave up 3 bases and J gave up 1 base; unmatched junction bases: 6. The CDR3 is CASSIPRGQSGNTIYF. The CDR3 DNA sequence: TGTGCCAGTAGTATTCCACGGGGACAGTCTGGAAACACCATATATTTT.

The V gene is TRBV3-1 (or the pseudogene TRBV3-2), the J gene TRBJ1-3; D ambiguous. Trimming removed 0 bases at V and 2 bases at J, with 11 bases between. Germline V gives CDR1 LGHDT, CDR2 YNNKEL (reference sequence). The CDR3 loop spans 16 amino acids. The CDR3 DNA is TGTGCCAGCAGCCAAGAATATGGGGAGACTGGAAACACCATATATTTT. It translates to CASSQEYGETGNTIYF.

The chain uses TRBV27 and TRBJ1-6, with a weak D call TRBD1 (5 bases). CDR1 and CDR2 (germline): MNHEY, SMNVEV (reference sequence). CDR3 length: 16 amino acids. V dropped 2 bases and J dropped 5 bases, with 13 bases sitting between them. The CDR3 is CASSLRVRTNNSPLHF. The CDR3 nucleotides read TGTGCCAGCAGTTTAAGGGTCAGGACAAATAATTCACCCCTCCACTTT.

The V gene is TRBV13, the J gene TRBJ1-4; D is perhaps TRBD1 (6 bases). Germline V lookup: CDR1 PRHDT, CDR2 FYEKMQ (reference sequence). Trimming removed 5 bases at V and 3 bases at J, with 16 bases between. There are 16 residues in the CDR3. The CDR3 bases are TGTGCCAGCAGCGATACACAGGGTTCAGCTAATGAAAAACTGTTTTTT. The encoded protein is CASSDTQGSANEKLFF.

This clone was picked up one time. The J gene is TRBJ1-4, the V gene TRBV5-1; 7 bases agree with TRBD1. CDR3 length equals 15 residues. Germline trimming cut 1 base from V and 7 bases from J; bases unmatched to any gene: 7. From germline, CDR1 is SGHRS and CDR2 YFSETQ. The CDR3 sequence: CASSLTGVVGEKLFF. The CDR3 coding sequence is TGCGCCAGCAGCTTGACAGGGGTGGTAGGTGAAAAACTGTTTTTT.

There are a few counts of this clone. This chain uses TRBV18 with TRBJ1-2, with 7 bases lining up with TRBD1. Germline V lookup: CDR1 KGHSH, CDR2 LQKENI. J gave up 0 bases and V 3 bases, and 1 base lay outside the gene matches. The CDR3 covers 14 residues. The chain's CDR3 is CASSPDRSNYGYTF. The CDR3 DNA sequence: TGTGCCAGCTCACCGGACAGGTCTAACTATGGCTACACCTTC. The full variable domain, completed using reference TRBV18 and TRBJ1-2, is NAGVMQNPRHLVRRRGQEARLRCSPMKGHSHVYWYRQLPEEGLKFMVYLQKENIIDESGMPKERFSAEFPKEGPSILRIQQVVRGDSAAYFCASSPDRSNYGYTFGSGTRLTVV.